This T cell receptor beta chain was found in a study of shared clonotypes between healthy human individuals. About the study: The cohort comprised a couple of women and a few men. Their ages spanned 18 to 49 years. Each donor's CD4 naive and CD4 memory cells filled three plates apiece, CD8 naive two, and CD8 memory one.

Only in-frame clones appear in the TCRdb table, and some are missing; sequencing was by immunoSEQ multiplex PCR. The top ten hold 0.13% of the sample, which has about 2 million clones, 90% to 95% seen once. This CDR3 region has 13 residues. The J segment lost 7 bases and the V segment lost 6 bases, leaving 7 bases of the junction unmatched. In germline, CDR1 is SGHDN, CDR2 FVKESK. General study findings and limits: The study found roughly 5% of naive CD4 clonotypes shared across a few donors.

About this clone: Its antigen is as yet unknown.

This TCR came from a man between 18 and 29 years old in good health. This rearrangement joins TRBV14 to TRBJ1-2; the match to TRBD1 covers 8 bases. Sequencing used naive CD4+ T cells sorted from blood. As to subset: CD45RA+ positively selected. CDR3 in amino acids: CASSLGQGRGYTF. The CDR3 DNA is TGTGCCAGCAGTCTCGGACAGGGTCGTGGCTACACCTTC.